The clone carrying this T cell receptor beta chain was observed a few times. What it binds is not known. The data originate from a study of identical twins. Overall study results and limits: There was an excess of low generation probability in the out-of-frame alpha sequences that twins shared.

The germline gives CDR1 SQVTM, CDR2 ANQGSEA. CDR3 length: 13 residues. Deletions cut 4 bases from V and 5 bases from J, with 14 bases between. Via MiXCR, TCRdb re-called the 5' RACE reads, giving one row per CDR3 protein. Of 430,000 or so distinct CDR3 sequences in the sample, 24% were seen once. The sample was also linked to a second study, of T cells expressing NK-cell markers.

This receptor was identified in a woman aged 18-29 years in good health. Sequencing used CD4+ T cells sorted from blood. The chain has TRBV29-1 and TRBJ1-1; no reliable D call. CDR3 nucleotide sequence: TGCAGCGTTGTGACGCCTGGTCAGACTGAAGCTTTCTTT. Translation gives CSVVTPGQTEAFF.